Listed below are T cell receptor beta chains from one sample, sequenced in a study of blood T cell repertoires in COVID-19. Profiled with immunoSEQ multiplex PCR; TCRdb holds only in-frame clones, not every one. This table holds over 300,000 clones, over 70% found once. Sequenced sample: peripheral blood. The source of these receptors is a woman aged 50 to 60 with acute or convalescent COVID-19. CDR3s include the opening cysteine and the closing phenylalanine or tryptophan. The D gene is left open where the match is weak. Not all rows give a size; the values are once, few, many and, for expanded clones, a class.

j_gene | abundance | d_gene | v_gene | CDR3aa | CDR3nt
TRBJ2-7 | . | . | TRBV12-3/TRBV12-4 | CASSLGSSYEQYF | TGTGCCAGCAGTTTGGGGAGCTCCTACGAGCAGTACTTC
TRBJ2-5 | . | TRBD2 | TRBV24-1 | CATSALGGGETQYF | TGTGCCACCAGTGCCCTGGGGGGGGGAGAGACCCAGTACTTC
TRBJ1-1 | . | . | TRBV9 | CASSVTQVGTEAFF | TGTGCCAGCAGCGTAACACAGGTAGGGACTGAAGCTTTCTTT
TRBJ2-7 | many | . | TRBV20-1 | CSASGGNTPYEQYF | TGCAGTGCTAGTGGAGGGAATACCCCCTACGAGCAGTACTTC
TRBJ1-2 | many | TRBD1 | TRBV4-2 | CASSQDWGTVNNYGYTF | TGTGCCAGCAGCCAAGATTGGGGGACAGTAAATAACTATGGCTACACCTTC
TRBJ2-7 | once | TRBD1 | TRBV15 | CATSRTGGSYEQYF | TGTGCCACCAGCCGGACAGGCGGATCCTACGAGCAGTACTTC
TRBJ2-1 | once | . | TRBV24-1 | CATSEAGTYGSYNEQFF | TGTGCCACCAGTGAAGCCGGGACATATGGCTCCTACAATGAGCAGTTCTTC
TRBJ2-2 | . | . | TRBV5-8 | CASSLEWGGLNTGELFF | TGTGCCAGCAGCTTGGAGTGGGGGGGCCTGAACACCGGGGAGCTGTTTTTT
TRBJ1-1 | . | TRBD1 | TRBV27 | CASSLSVRTDRGTEAFF | TGTGCCAGCAGTTTATCGGTTAGGACTGACAGGGGCACTGAAGCTTTCTTT
TRBJ1-1 | . | . | TRBV12-3/TRBV12-4 | CASSEGTEAFF | TGTGCCAGCAGCGAGGGCACTGAAGCTTTCTTT
TRBJ1-5 | . | TRBD1 | TRBV4-1 | CASSQVVPTGGVSQPQHF | TGCGCCAGCAGCCAAGTTGTGCCAACAGGGGGCGTAAGTCAGCCCCAGCATTTT
TRBJ1-5 | . | . | TRBV27 | CASSLGWQGNQPQHF | TGTGCCAGCAGTTTAGGGTGGCAGGGTAATCAGCCCCAGCATTTT
TRBJ1-2 | . | TRBD1 | TRBV28 | CASSPPTGLSYGYTF | TGTGCCAGCAGTCCACCGACAGGGTTAAGCTATGGCTACACCTTC
TRBJ2-5 | . | . | TRBV5-8 | CASSHPMQGTETQYF | TGTGCCAGCAGCCACCCGATGCAGGGGACAGAGACCCAGTACTTC
TRBJ2-7 | . | . | TRBV9 | CASSPSGSSYEQYF | TGTGCCAGCAGCCCTTCGGGATCGTCCTACGAGCAGTACTTC
TRBJ1-1 | . | . | TRBV27 | CASSLSPGQGRTEAFF | TGTGCCAGCAGTTTATCCCCAGGGCAGGGGCGTACTGAAGCTTTCTTT
TRBJ1-2 | once | . | TRBV3-1/TRBV3-2 | CASSQVDGYTF | TGTGCCAGCAGCCAAGTAGATGGCTACACCTTC
TRBJ1-1 | . | TRBD1 | TRBV6-5 | CASSYGQGGTEAFF | TGTGCCAGCAGTTACGGGCAGGGGGGCACTGAAGCTTTCTTT
TRBJ2-4 | . | . | TRBV5-6 | CASSLDSQNIQYF | TGTGCCAGCAGCTTGGACTCCCAAAACATTCAGTACTTC
TRBJ1-2 | . | . | TRBV10-3 | CAISRQGEGYTF | TGTGCCATCAGTCGGCAGGGCGAGGGCTACACCTTC
TRBJ2-2 | . | . | TRBV11-1 | CASSRGGSTGELFF | TGTGCCAGCAGCCGGGGAGGCAGCACCGGGGAGCTGTTTTTT
TRBJ2-6 | . | . | TRBV7-9 | CASSLGASGANVLTF | TGTGCCAGCAGCTTAGGGGCCTCTGGGGCCAACGTCCTGACTTTC
TRBJ1-1 | . | . | TRBV2 | CATLLARNTEAFF | TGTGCCACCCTGCTGGCGCGGAATACTGAAGCTTTCTTT
TRBJ2-3 | . | TRBD1 | TRBV19 | CASGQGDTDTQYF | TGTGCCAGCGGACAGGGGGACACAGATACGCAGTATTTT
TRBJ1-4 | . | . | TRBV11-1 | CASSPSQGLNEKLFF | TGTGCCAGCAGCCCATCCCAGGGGCTCAATGAAAAACTGTTTTTT
TRBJ1-1 | once | TRBD1 | TRBV7-9 | CASSLGQGPAFF | TGTGCCAGCAGCTTAGGACAGGGCCCGGCTTTCTTT
TRBJ1-1 | . | . | TRBV4-2 | CASSPGHLNTEAFF | TGTGCCAGCAGCCCTGGACACCTGAACACTGAAGCTTTCTTT
TRBJ1-2 | . | . | TRBV19 | CASSMEGSKGYTF | TGTGCCAGTAGTATGGAGGGGTCGAAGGGCTACACCTTC
TRBJ2-5 | . | . | TRBV19 | CASNLGRGQETQYF | TGTGCCAGTAACCTGGGGCGGGGACAAGAGACCCAGTACTTC
TRBJ1-5 | . | . | TRBV6-5 | CASGRGQPQHF | TGTGCCAGCGGGAGAGGACAGCCCCAGCATTTT
TRBJ1-1 | . | TRBD1 | TRBV30 | CAWSVRGTGGTRAFF | TGTGCCTGGAGTGTACGGGGGACAGGGGGCACTCGAGCTTTCTTT
TRBJ2-3 | . | . | TRBV11-3 | CASSLGGTTDTQYF | TGTGCCAGCAGCTTAGGTGGCACCACAGATACGCAGTATTTT
TRBJ1-5 | few | TRBD1 | TRBV28 | CASGGGYQPQHF | TGTGCCAGCGGAGGGGGCTATCAGCCCCAGCATTTT
TRBJ1-2 | once | TRBD1 | TRBV19 | CASIQGPGQGAVYGYTF | TGTGCCAGTATCCAGGGTCCGGGACAGGGGGCAGTCTATGGCTACACCTTC
TRBJ1-3 | . | . | TRBV27 | CASSFSGASGNTIYF | TGTGCCAGCAGTTTCTCAGGGGCCTCTGGAAACACCATATATTTT
TRBJ2-3 | . | TRBD2 | TRBV9 | CASSLGLAGGYTQYF | TGTGCCAGCAGCTTGGGACTAGCGGGAGGCTATACGCAGTATTTT
TRBJ1-2 | . | . | TRBV5-1 | CASSRGELSGYTF | TGCGCCAGCTCCCGGGGGGAACTAAGTGGCTACACCTTC
TRBJ1-1 | . | TRBD1 | TRBV23-1 | CASSQSRAGQELENTEAFF | TGCGCCAGCAGTCAATCGCGGGCGGGACAGGAGCTAGAAAACACTGAAGCTTTCTTT
TRBJ1-5 | . | . | TRBV5-6 | CASSLWGHGQPQHF | TGTGCCAGCAGCTTGTGGGGGCACGGTCAGCCCCAGCATTTT
TRBJ1-5 | . | . | TRBV2 | CASSDEHYSNQPQHF | TGTGCCAGCAGTGACGAGCATTATAGCAATCAGCCCCAGCATTTT
TRBJ1-3 | . | TRBD1 | TRBV11-2 | CASSLDFRQGALNTIYF | TGTGCCAGCAGCTTAGATTTTCGGCAGGGGGCCTTAAACACCATATATTTT
TRBJ1-1 | . | TRBD1 | TRBV18 | CASSPGTAGAFF | TGTGCCAGCTCACCGGGGACAGCGGGAGCTTTCTTT
TRBJ1-5 | . | . | TRBV4-2 | CASSQDAEGIWHF | TGTGCCAGCAGCCAAGATGCGGAGGGGATATGGCATTTT
TRBJ2-1 | . | . | TRBV30 | CAWRLGTYNEQFF | TGTGCCTGGAGGCTTGGGACTTACAATGAGCAGTTCTTC
TRBJ1-2 | once | . | TRBV18 | CASSPIRGTYDGYTF | TGTGCCAGCTCACCAATTAGAGGGACATACGATGGCTACACCTTC